These 5 T cell receptor beta chains share one sample of origin, sequenced in a study of blood T cell repertoires in COVID-19. This table comes from immunoSEQ multiplex PCR, and its TCRdb copy is limited to in-frame clones, with some not included. The sample carries approximately 260,000 clones, 89% recorded once. The sequenced sample was peripheral blood. These receptor sequences come from a woman aged 40-49 years who had recovered from COVID-19.

The chain is built from TRBV28 and TRBJ2-3, with 10 bases aligning to TRBD2. Germline CDR1 MDHEN, CDR2 SYDVKM. J lost 4 bases, V lost 9 bases, and 4 bases had no gene match. CDR3 length: 13 residues. The CDR3 bases are TGTGCCAGTCTAGCGGGAGTGTCAGATACGCAGTATTTT. Its protein is CASLAGVSDTQYF.

The chain has TRBV28 and TRBJ2-7; a weak D match, TRBD1 (6 bases). Germline assignment: CDR1 MDHEN and CDR2 SYDVKM. There are 14 residues in the CDR3. CDR3 protein: CATRIGTQSYEQYF. DNA of the CDR3: TGTGCGACGAGGATCGGGACACAGAGCTACGAGCAGTACTTC.

The chain carries TRBV12-3 or TRBV12-4 and TRBJ2-1; D possibly corresponds to TRBD1 (5 bases). Trimming stripped 7 bases from V and 9 bases from J, with 13 bases between. This CDR3 has 12 amino acids. Written as DNA, the CDR3 is TGTGCCAGCACCCTCCAGGGTCTTGAGCAGTTCTTC. Residues: CASTLQGLEQFF.

Comment on this clone: This CDR3 is also generated by other DNA sequences in the sample. The rearrangement links TRBV7-8 to TRBJ1-5; D uncertain. The CDR3 runs to 17 residues. V dropped 0 bases and J dropped 0 bases, with 12 bases sitting between them. Germline V gene data show CDR1 as SGHVS and CDR2 as FQNEAQ. The CDR3 reads CASSLAGRLNSNQPQHF. DNA for the CDR3: TGTGCCAGCAGCTTAGCGGGGAGATTGAATAGCAATCAGCCCCAGCATTTT.

Points on this clone: Within the sample, other DNA sequences also encode this same CDR3. The chain employs TRBV4-1 and TRBJ2-1; 9 bases match TRBD2. With V trimmed by 1 base and J by 4 bases, 2 bases remained unmatched. The V gene's germline CDR1 is MGHRA and CDR2 YSYEKL. CDR3 size: 15 residues. CDR3 in DNA: TGCGCCAGCAGCCAAGGACTAGCGGCGTACAATGAGCAGTTCTTC. This codes for CASSQGLAAYNEQFF.